Below are 14 T cell receptor beta chains sequenced from a single sample in a study of cytomegalovirus exposure and HLA in healthy donors (dated by TCRdb to 2015 to 2018). The library relied on the immunoSEQ multiplex PCR assay. For the multiplex PCR, a mixture combining 60 forward primers for TCR Vbeta segments and 13 reverse primers for TCR Jbeta segments was used. TCRdb limited this immuneACCESS table to in-frame rearrangements with V and J called. A share of clones is missing; checked studies link under half to unresolved V genes, and the rest is unexplained. For this sample there are under 150,000 clones; about three quarters appear just once. Of the sample, less than 2% is held by the ten largest clones. Source material: PBMCs. The receptors stem from a woman between 40 and 50 years old in good health and CMV-seronegative.

V and J are TRBV27 and TRBJ2-1; D is perhaps TRBD1 (6 bases). V was cut by 8 bases and J by 8 bases, with 16 bases left in between. The CDR3 length is 13 residues. Germline V gene data show CDR1 as MNHEY and CDR2 as SMNVEV (reference sequence). The CDR3 region has the DNA TGTGCCAGCTGTCGGGACACGATAGATGAGCAGTTCTTC. This gives the protein CASCRDTIDEQFF.

V gene TRBV7-9 combines with J gene TRBJ2-7, with D possibly TRBD2 on 5 matching bases. V was cut by 5 bases and J by 4 bases, with 15 bases left in between. Germline loops: CDR1 SEHNR, CDR2 FQNEAQ (reference sequence). The CDR3 consists of 14 residues. CDR3 protein: CASSERKRPYEQYF. Written as DNA, the CDR3 is TGTGCCAGCAGCGAGCGGAAGAGACCGTACGAGCAGTACTTC. Full variable domain (rest looked up from reference TRBV7-9 and TRBJ2-7): DTGVSQNPRHKITKRGQNVTFRCDPISEHNRLYWYRQTLGQGPEFLTYFQNEAQLEKSRLLSDRFSAERPKGSFSTLEIQRTEQGDSAMYLCASSERKRPYEQYFGPGTRLTVT.

V gene TRBV30 combines with J gene TRBJ1-1; D is ambiguous. CDR1 is GTSNPN and CDR2 is SVGIG in the germline V gene (reference sequence). V was trimmed by 0 bases and J by 2 bases, leaving 10 bases between them. The CDR3 extends over 14 amino acids. CDR3 sequence (DNA): TGTGCCTGGAGTGTCCCAGTTGTTAACACTGAAGCTTTCTTT. This codes for CAWSVPVVNTEAFF.

This chain joins TRBV7-8 and TRBJ1-1; D remains unclear. The CDR3 spans 14 residues. The germline V gene encodes CDR1 SGHVS and CDR2 FQNEAQ. The V end was cut by 2 bases, the J end by 0 bases, with 7 bases between. CDR3 amino acids: CASSLQNMNTEAFF. CDR3 bases: TGTGCCAGCAGCTTACAGAACATGAACACTGAAGCTTTCTTT.

Comment on this clone: A read error may account for a junction end that differs from germline. This chain connects TRBV18 to TRBJ1-4; D not certain. The CDR3 spans 13 residues. Germline lookup yields CDR1 KGHSH and CDR2 LQKENI. CDR3 sequence reads: CASSPGTNAKLFF. The DNA for the CDR3 is TGTGCCAGCTCACCAGGAACTAATGCAAAACTGTTTTTT.

The chain combines TRBV7-6 with TRBJ1-6; D not resolved. The CDR3 covers 15 residues. CDR1 is SGHVS, CDR2 FNYEAQ, per germline. Trimming cost V 5 bases and J 6 bases, with 14 bases left between them. The CDR3 DNA is TGTGCCAGCAGCCAAGGGAGTGGTATTAATTCACCCCTCCACTTT. As protein: CASSQGSGINSPLHF.

There are a few counts of this clone. V and J are TRBV10-3 and TRBJ1-5; D gene ambiguous. The CDR3 is made up of 15 amino acids. Germline CDR1 is ENHRY and CDR2 is SYGVKD. Trimming removed 0 bases from V and 4 bases from J, with 10 bases in between. Here the CDR3 reads CAISESRGSNQPQHF. The CDR3 coding sequence is TGTGCCATCAGTGAGTCTCGAGGTTCTAATCAGCCCCAGCATTTT.

This chain links TRBV5-6 with TRBJ1-1, with TRBD1 identical over 10 bases. Losses at the gene ends were 4 bases for V and 3 bases for J; bases not matched to a gene: 15. Germline loops: CDR1 SGHDT, CDR2 YYEEEE. This CDR3 comprises 18 residues. The CDR3 nucleotides are TGTGCCAGCAGCCCCCCGGGTCGGGACAGGGGTTTGGACACTGAAGCTTTCTTT. Encoded protein: CASSPPGRDRGLDTEAFF.

J is TRBJ2-7 and V is TRBV7-6; a possible D gene is TRBD2 (7 bases). CDR1 SGHVS and CDR2 FNYEAQ come from the germline V gene. V was trimmed by 5 bases and J by 7 bases, leaving 18 bases between them. This CDR3 has 14 amino acids. The CDR3 region has the DNA TGTGCCAGCAGCCCCCGGGACAACGGGGGGGAGCAGTACTTC. It is translated as CASSPRDNGGEQYF.

This clone was found once. The chain recombines TRBV6-5 with TRBJ2-7; TRBD1 agrees at 7 bases. The length of the CDR3 is 13 residues. Germline CDR1 reads MNHEY; CDR2 reads SVGAGI. V shed 6 bases, J shed 5 bases, and the junction held 7 bases outside the gene matches. CDR3 protein: CASSPTGADEQYF. CDR3 nucleotides: TGTGCCAGCAGCCCTACAGGGGCCGACGAGCAGTACTTC.

The V and J genes are TRBV28 and TRBJ2-7; tentative D call: TRBD1 (5 bases). This CDR3 comprises 13 residues. V lost 2 bases to trimming and J lost 5 bases, with 10 bases between them. CDR1 and CDR2 from the germline V gene are MDHEN and SYDVKM. In DNA form, the CDR3 reads TGTGCCAGCAGTTTAAGGGGTATCAACGAGCAGTACTTC. This sequence encodes CASSLRGINEQYF.

Worth noting for this clone: Other DNA sequences in the sample encode the same CDR3. V gene TRBV9 combines with J gene TRBJ2-2, with a possible D match to TRBD1 (6 bases). Trimming took 0 bases from V and 1 from J, leaving 7 bases between them. Germline assignment: CDR1 SGDLS and CDR2 YYNGEE. This CDR3 has 15 residues. CDR3 sequence: CASSVGGGNTGELFF. CDR3 sequence (DNA): TGTGCCAGCAGCGTAGGAGGGGGGAACACCGGGGAGCTGTTTTTT.

The rearrangement uses TRBV27 and TRBJ2-3; a weak D match, TRBD2 (6 bases). Germline V lookup: CDR1 MNHEY, CDR2 SMNVEV (reference sequence). The V end was cut by 2 bases, the J end by 4 bases, with 13 bases between. The CDR3 has 15 amino acids. CDR3 loop: CASSLLTTSPDTQYF. As DNA, the CDR3 is TGTGCCAGCAGTTTACTGACGACTAGTCCAGATACGCAGTATTTT.

This clone has only a few counts. The V call is TRBV2, the J call TRBJ1-2; D possibly corresponds to TRBD1 (6 bases). The CDR3 is 12 residues long. Germline V lookup: CDR1 SNHLY, CDR2 FYNNEI. Trimming pared 7 bases from V and 7 bases from J, leaving 13 bases between. The CDR3 spells CASMGGLRGYTF. In nucleotides, the CDR3 is TGTGCCAGCATGGGGGGGCTTCGTGGCTACACCTTC.